Listed below are T cell receptor beta chains from one sample, sequenced in a study of T cell repertoires in cytomegalovirus infection. The antigens these receptors bind are not known. Each CDR3 protein gets one entry after TCRdb re-called the reads with MiXCR. The data show 250,000 to 300,000 distinct CDR3 sequences, 22% seen once. The sample was cultured PBMCs, taken from culture after CMV antigen stimulation. Receptors were obtained from a human donor in good health (CMV status not recorded). Some clones in this sample may be carry-over from other donors' samples. CDR3s include the opening cysteine and the closing phenylalanine or tryptophan. The order of the fields is J gene, V gene, CDR3 length, D gene, clone size, CDR3 protein, CDR3 DNA. D genes are given only for firm matches. Clone size is given for some rows only: seen once, a few or many times, or a class if the clone is expanded.

>TRBJ2-1|TRBV29-1|11|.|.
CSLRGDNEQFF
TGCAGCCTCAGGGGCGACAATGAGCAGTTCTTC
>TRBJ2-3|TRBV4-3|17|TRBD2|few
CASSHLSAGGPTDTQYF
TGCGCCAGCAGCCACCTATCAGCGGGAGGGCCCACAGATACGCAGTATTTT
>TRBJ2-5|TRBV7-2|14|TRBD1|many
CASSWDRGRETQYF
TGTGCCAGCAGCTGGGACAGGGGTAGAGAGACCCAGTACTTC
>TRBJ2-1|TRBV7-2|15|TRBD1|.
CASSLGPDRVNEQFF
TGTGCCAGCAGCTTAGGTCCGGACAGGGTTAATGAGCAGTTCTTC
>TRBJ1-1|TRBV6-2/TRBV6-3|14|.|many
CASSKGGAIAEAFF
TGTGCCAGCAGTAAGGGGGGGGCAATAGCTGAAGCTTTCTTT
>TRBJ1-2|TRBV7-2|14|TRBD1|.
CASSLQGADYGYTF
TGTGCCAGCAGCTTACAGGGGGCTGACTATGGCTACACCTTC
>TRBJ1-2|TRBV7-8|17|.|many
CASSSPMRRGANYGYTF
TGTGCCAGCAGCTCCCCTATGAGGAGGGGAGCTAACTATGGCTACACCTTC
>TRBJ2-1|TRBV29-1|12|.|.
CSVDYIGIEQFF
TGCAGCGTTGATTATATAGGGATTGAGCAGTTCTTC
>TRBJ2-7|TRBV7-2|14|.|many
CASSFGDGPYEQYF
TGTGCCAGCAGCTTCGGGGATGGCCCCTACGAGCAGTACTTC
>TRBJ2-1|TRBV7-9|12|.|.
CASSLSTGEQFF
TGTGCCAGCAGCTTATCCACGGGTGAGCAGTTCTTC
>TRBJ1-5|TRBV6-2/TRBV6-3|14|TRBD1|many
CASALGTGGQPQHF
TGTGCCAGCGCCTTAGGTACAGGGGGTCAGCCCCAGCATTTT
>TRBJ1-3|TRBV15|18|TRBD1|few
CATSRYGQGAMAGNTIYF
TGTGCCACCAGCAGATACGGACAGGGAGCCATGGCTGGAAACACCATATATTTT
>TRBJ2-3|TRBV6-5|15|.|.
CASSYSEDRIDTQYF
TGTGCCAGCAGTTACTCAGAGGACAGAATCGATACGCAGTATTTT
>TRBJ1-5|TRBV10-3|12|.|.
CAISNSNQPQHF
TGTGCCATCAGCAATAGCAATCAGCCCCAGCATTTT
>TRBJ2-1|TRBV7-9|15|.|few
CASSITGAMYNEQFF
TGTGCCAGCTCCATTACGGGAGCTATGTACAATGAGCAGTTCTTC
>TRBJ2-1|TRBV6-5|13|.|.
CASTSGQGLKQFF
TGTGCCAGCACCTCGGGGCAGGGGCTGAAGCAGTTCTTC
>TRBJ1-2|TRBV6-5|16|.|few
CASSYSFRGGPYGYTF
TGTGCCAGCAGTTACTCTTTCAGGGGCGGCCCCTATGGCTACACCTTC